This T cell receptor (beta chain) emerged from a study of blood T cell repertoires in COVID-19 (dated by TCRdb to about 2020). Broadly, across the study: The collaborator samples originated in the United States, Italy and Spain and spanned the acute and convalescent phases of COVID-19. Subjects who had been exposed to COVID-19, were actively infected with it, or had recovered from it provided the deeply sampled blood TCRbeta repertoires that made up the dataset. The prospective study material was composed of cDNA or gDNA derived from T cells, B-cell-depleted T cells, or PBMCs. A de-identified subject ID, COVID-19 status, age in years and sex were almost always included in the sample metadata. The repertoires were released in a freely available public database meant as a resource for research on the immune response to SARS-CoV-2. The samples were drawn from two sources: the first 160 participants of the ongoing ImmuneRACE study, and 1,200 or so subjects contributed by 6 global collaborators. Where available, HLA class I and class II types were taken from metadata supplied by the sample provider and were not determined by assay-based typing.

TCRbeta CDR3 regions were amplified from genomic DNA using the immunoSEQ Assay, a bias-controlled multiplex PCR. The authors processed their data as follows. The number of nucleated cells in each sample was estimated by amplification of reference gene primers within the assay. Sequence reads were collapsed and filtered to measure the absolute abundance of every unique TCRbeta CDR3 rearrangement. For each sample, productive Simpson clonality was calculated as the square root of Simpson's diversity index across productive rearrangements. What TCRdb holds here is the immuneACCESS table cut down to in-frame rearrangements. Part of the clones is not present; checked against another copy, under half of the missing clones reflect an unresolved V gene, and the others are unexplained. V, J and clone size reflect that table, while D and trimming were determined from the DNA. The sample profile shows 77,000 or so clones; under 80% of them were found once. The top ten constitute 2.6% of the sample.

A word on this clone: Its recognized antigen is unknown. The input lacks base qualities; no much larger clone sits a single base away.

Measured from the cysteine to the phenylalanine, the CDR3 is 17 residues long. The entry retains the CDR3 DNA only, 51 bases that are in frame from base 1. Trimming costs V 4 bases and J 1 base, and their ends lie 19 bases apart. CDR1 and CDR2 are read off the germline V gene as SGHRS and YFSETQ. Each collaborating institution followed its own protocols to collect whole blood in K2EDTA tubes. For TCRbeta analysis, collaborator samples were shipped as frozen whole blood, as isolated PBMCs, or as DNA extracted from either sample type. What the research found in general, with its limitations: The quantity of clinical and demographic metadata differed by source and by participant and was supplied without curation.

The source is a human donor with acute or convalescent COVID-19. The donor label of this sample is uncertain. The rearrangement joined TRBV5-1 to TRBJ2-3; TRBD1 might be the D gene, on 5 matching bases. The specimen sequenced was peripheral blood. The encoded CDR3 is CASSVNLGALGTDTQYF. The base sequence is TGCGCCAGCAGCGTCAATCTAGGGGCCTTAGGCACAGATACGCAGTATTTT.